A selection of T cell receptor beta chains follows, all from one sample in a study of CD8 T cells in Susac syndrome. TCRdb ran MiXCR on the immunoSEQ multiplex PCR reads and lists one entry per CDR3 protein. The top ten hold approximately 0.18% of the sample, which has 250,000 to 300,000 distinct CDR3 sequences, 75% to 90% seen once. The sequencing input was CD8+ T cells from PBMCs. All receptors come from a human donor with multiple sclerosis. Both conserved end residues are part of each CDR3. A D gene is named only where the DNA matches it firmly. Only part of the rows carry a size: once, few, many, or a class if the clone is expanded.

V	D	J	size	DNA	CDR3
TRBV24-1	.	TRBJ2-3	.	TGTGCCACCAGTGATTTCCTCACTAGCTCAGATACGCAGTATTTT	CATSDFLTSSDTQYF
TRBV6-2/TRBV6-3	.	TRBJ2-1	.	TGTGCCAGCGCCCTGTCCGTGAGCTCCTACAATGAGCAGTTCTTC	CASALSVSSYNEQFF
TRBV19	TRBD1	TRBJ1-2	.	TGTGCCAGTTACGGACAGGGGGCACTGGACTATGGCTACACCTTC	CASYGQGALDYGYTF
TRBV6-2/TRBV6-3	.	TRBJ2-7	.	TGTGCCAGCAGTTACACAACGACCTACGAGCAGTACTTC	CASSYTTTYEQYF
TRBV3-1	TRBD1	TRBJ2-3	.	TGTGCCAGCGGAGGGAAGAGGGACAGGGGCCCAGATACGCAGTATTTT	CASGGKRDRGPDTQYF
TRBV11-2	TRBD1	TRBJ2-7	.	TGTGCCAGCAGCTCCGGGACAGGGTTCGGGCAGTACTTC	CASSSGTGFGQYF
TRBV20-1	.	TRBJ1-5	.	TGCAGTGCTAGAGAACGGCAATCGGATAGCAATCAGCCCCAGCATTTT	CSARERQSDSNQPQHF
TRBV7-9	.	TRBJ2-7	few	TGTGCCAGCAGCTTGGCGGTCCTGACCTACGAGCAGTACTTC	CASSLAVLTYEQYF
TRBV4-3	.	TRBJ2-7	few	TGCGCCAGCAGCGAAAGCCGAGCGAGGGGATACGAGCAGTACTTC	CASSESRARGYEQYF
TRBV14	.	TRBJ2-7	once	TGTGCCAGCAGCCAAGGTATCGGGATAGCCTACGAGCAGTACTTC	CASSQGIGIAYEQYF
TRBV9	.	TRBJ2-2	.	TGTGCCAGCAGCGGGGGAGTCCTAACGAACACCGGGGAGCTGTTTTTT	CASSGGVLTNTGELFF
TRBV20-1	TRBD2	TRBJ2-1	.	TGCAGTGCTAGCTGGGCGGGAGAGCGAAGTTTGGATGAGCAGTTCTTC	CSASWAGERSLDEQFF
TRBV12-3/TRBV12-4	.	TRBJ1-4	.	TGTGCCAGCAGTTGGGAAGGGGGTAATGAAAAACTGTTTTTT	CASSWEGGNEKLFF
TRBV12-5	.	TRBJ2-3	.	TGTGCTAGTGGTTTCGGCCCTACAGATACGCAGTATTTT	CASGFGPTDTQYF
TRBV6-6	.	TRBJ2-7	.	TGTGCCAGCAGCCCCGGGACCAACGAGCAGTACTTC	CASSPGTNEQYF
TRBV4-1	.	TRBJ1-2	.	TGCGCCAGCAGCCAAGGACAGACGAACTATGGCTACACCTTC	CASSQGQTNYGYTF
TRBV7-6	TRBD1	TRBJ1-2	once	TGTGCCAGCAGCTTAGCGAAGGGAGGACAGGGGCTATGGGACTACACCTTC	CASSLAKGGQGLWDYTF
TRBV29-1	TRBD1	TRBJ1-2	once	TGCAGCGATCGGACAGGAAACTATGGCTACACCTTC	CSDRTGNYGYTF
TRBV11-2	.	TRBJ1-6	.	TGTGCCAGCAGCTTAGAGCCAGGGGCTAATTCACCCCTCCACTTT	CASSLEPGANSPLHF
TRBV9	TRBD1	TRBJ2-1	.	TGTGCCAGCAGCGTCAGCCCGGGACAGGGAAGCTCCTACAATGAGCAGTTCTTC	CASSVSPGQGSSYNEQFF
TRBV3-1	.	TRBJ1-2	.	TGTGCCAGCAGCCAAGCCTGGACTAAGGCTAACTATGGCTACACCTTC	CASSQAWTKANYGYTF
TRBV4-3	.	TRBJ1-2	.	TGCGCCAGCAGCCAAGATGTCCAGGCCCGCTACTATGGCTACACCTTC	CASSQDVQARYYGYTF
TRBV2	TRBD2	TRBJ2-5	.	TGTGCCAGCAGTACTAGCGGGCTTCTTGAGACCCAGTACTTC	CASSTSGLLETQYF
TRBV27	TRBD2	TRBJ2-3	.	TGTGCCAGCAGTTACCAACTAGCGGTCCCGCCAGATACGCAGTATTTT	CASSYQLAVPPDTQYF
TRBV11-1	TRBD2	TRBJ2-1	.	TGTGCCAGCAGCTTAAGTCTAGCGGGAGGATTATACAATGAGCAGTTCTTC	CASSLSLAGGLYNEQFF
TRBV20-1	.	TRBJ2-7	.	TGCAGTGCTAGAGCTAGGGGGTCCTACGAGCAGTACTTC	CSARARGSYEQYF
TRBV27	.	TRBJ2-7	.	TGTGCCAGCAGTTTAAGGTATTCCTACGAGCAGTACTTC	CASSLRYSYEQYF
TRBV12-3/TRBV12-4	.	TRBJ2-2	.	TGTGCCAGCAGCTACGTCCGCGCCTACACCGGGGAGCTGTTTTTT	CASSYVRAYTGELFF
TRBV25-1	.	TRBJ2-6	.	TGTGCCGGTGGTCCGAGCTCTGGGGCCAACGTCCTGACTTTC	CAGGPSSGANVLTF
TRBV6-2/TRBV6-3	.	TRBJ2-7	.	TGTGCCAGCTACACAGGGAGTAGCTACGAGCAGTACTTC	CASYTGSSYEQYF
TRBV29-1	TRBD1	TRBJ2-7	.	TGCAGCGTTGAGCCGACAGGGGGATCCTACGAGCAGTACTTC	CSVEPTGGSYEQYF
TRBV6-2/TRBV6-3	.	TRBJ2-2	.	TGTGCCGGTCGGTGGAAGCTGTTTTTT	CAGRWKLFF
TRBV4-3	.	TRBJ2-1	.	TGCGCCCGCTCGGTGGCACCTAAGAGTTTC	CARSVAPKSF
TRBV5-1	.	TRBJ2-7	.	TGCGCCAGCAGCCCTTTTTCAGGGGAGACCTACGAGCAGTACTTC	CASSPFSGETYEQYF
TRBV14	.	TRBJ2-7	.	TGTGCCAGCAGCCAAGTCCAGTCCTACGAGCAGTACTTC	CASSQVQSYEQYF
TRBV29-1	TRBD1	TRBJ2-7	.	TGCAGCGTTGAGACAGGGGAATTACACGAGCAGTACTTC	CSVETGELHEQYF
TRBV9	TRBD1	TRBJ1-2	.	TGTGCCAGCAGCGGACAGGGGGCTCCCGGCTACACCTTC	CASSGQGAPGYTF
TRBV5-4	.	TRBJ2-7	.	TGTGCCAGCAGCCCGGAACACGCCTCCTACGAGCAGTACTTC	CASSPEHASYEQYF
TRBV4-3	.	TRBJ2-7	.	TGCGCCAGCAGCCAAGGCAGGGTGTCCTACGAGCAGTACTTC	CASSQGRVSYEQYF
TRBV29-1	TRBD2	TRBJ2-1	.	TGCAGCGCAGAGGGGGGACTAGCGGGAGTCAGGGAGCAGTTCTTC	CSAEGGLAGVREQFF
TRBV4-1	.	TRBJ2-1	.	TGCGCCAGCAGCCTAGCGGACTTCAATGAGCAGTTCTTC	CASSLADFNEQFF
TRBV13	.	TRBJ2-2	.	TGTGCCAGCACCAGCGGCCACAGATCAGGGGAGCTGTTTTTT	CASTSGHRSGELFF
TRBV5-1	TRBD1	TRBJ1-1	once	TGCGCCAGCAGCTTGGGCAGGGGGCCCACTGAAGCTTTCTTT	CASSLGRGPTEAFF
TRBV27	.	TRBJ2-3	.	TGTGCCAGCAGAATGGGGCCCGGCACAGATACGCAGTATTTT	CASRMGPGTDTQYF
TRBV28	TRBD1	TRBJ1-5	.	TGTGCCAGCAGTATAGGGCAGGGGGTAAATCAGCCCCAGCATTTT	CASSIGQGVNQPQHF
TRBV6-2/TRBV6-3	.	TRBJ1-5	.	TGTGCCAGCAGCCAACTAGGGAGCAATCAGCCCCAGCATTTT	CASSQLGSNQPQHF
TRBV9	TRBD1	TRBJ2-1	.	TGTGCCAGCAGCGGGGGGACAGGTTTCTACAATGAGCAGTTCTTC	CASSGGTGFYNEQFF
TRBV4-3	.	TRBJ2-1	few	TGCGCCAGCAGCCAAGATTCCGGGGCTTCCTACAATGAGCAGTTCTTC	CASSQDSGASYNEQFF
TRBV25-1	.	TRBJ2-3	.	TGTGCCAGCAGTGAATATACCAATACGCAGTATTTT	CASSEYTNTQYF
TRBV30	.	TRBJ1-2	.	TGTGCCTGGACGCCCACGGGCGCCTGGGATGGCTACACCTTC	CAWTPTGAWDGYTF
TRBV19	TRBD2	TRBJ2-1	.	TGTGCCAGTAGTATGAATAGCGGGAGGGCCTCAGGTGAGCAGTTCTTC	CASSMNSGRASGEQFF
TRBV28	.	TRBJ2-7	.	TGTGCCAGCAGTTTCGTATTCTCCTACGAGCAGTACTTC	CASSFVFSYEQYF
TRBV12-3/TRBV12-4	TRBD2	TRBJ2-3	.	TGTGCCAGCAGGGCACTAGCGGCACACGGGATAGATACGCAGTATTTT	CASRALAAHGIDTQYF
TRBV6-1	.	TRBJ2-3	.	TGTGCCAGCAGTGAGAGGGCAGGGACCCCCACAGATACGCAGTATTTT	CASSERAGTPTDTQYF
TRBV6-2/TRBV6-3	TRBD2	TRBJ2-7	.	TGTGCCAGCAGTTACTCAGCGGGGTGGTACGAGCAGTACTTC	CASSYSAGWYEQYF
TRBV2	TRBD2	TRBJ2-7	.	TGTGCCAGCAGTGAGGGTGAGCGGGACCAGTACTTC	CASSEGERDQYF
TRBV12-3/TRBV12-4	.	TRBJ2-5	once	TGTGCCAGCAGAAGACAGGTTCAAGAGACCCAGTACTTC	CASRRQVQETQYF
TRBV6-1	.	TRBJ1-3	.	TGTGCCACAAGAAAGGATCAAGGAAACACCATATATTTT	CATRKDQGNTIYF
TRBV2	.	TRBJ2-3	.	TGTGCCAGCACAGGGGAAGCAGATACGCAGTATTTT	CASTGEADTQYF